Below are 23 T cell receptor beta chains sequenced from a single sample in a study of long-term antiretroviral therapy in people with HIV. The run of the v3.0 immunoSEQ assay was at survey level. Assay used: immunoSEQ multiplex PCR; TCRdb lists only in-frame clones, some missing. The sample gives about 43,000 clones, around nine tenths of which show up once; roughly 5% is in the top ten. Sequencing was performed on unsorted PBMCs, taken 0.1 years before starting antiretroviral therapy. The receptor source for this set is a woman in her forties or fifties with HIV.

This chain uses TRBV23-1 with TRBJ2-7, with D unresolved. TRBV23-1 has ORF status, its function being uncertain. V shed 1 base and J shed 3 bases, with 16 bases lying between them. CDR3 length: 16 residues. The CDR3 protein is CASSQYRWMRIYEQYF. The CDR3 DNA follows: TGCGCCAGCAGTCAATACCGCTGGATGAGGATCTACGAGCAGTACTTC.

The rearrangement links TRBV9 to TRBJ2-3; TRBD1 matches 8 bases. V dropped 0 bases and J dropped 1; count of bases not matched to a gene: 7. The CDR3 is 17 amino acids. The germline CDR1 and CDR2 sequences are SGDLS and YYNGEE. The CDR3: CASSVGWAGGGTDTQYF. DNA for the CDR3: TGTGCCAGCAGCGTAGGGTGGGCAGGGGGCGGCACAGATACGCAGTATTTT.

The CDR3 region is CAPWDRTGGEGGTEAFF. CDR3 coding DNA: TGTGCCCCATGGGATAGGACAGGGGGCGAGGGTGGCACTGAAGCTTTCTTT. J is TRBJ1-1 and V is TRBV10-3; 11 bases map to TRBD1. Looked up from germline, CDR1 is ENHRY and CDR2 is SYGVKD. CDR3 length equals 17 residues. J gave up 4 bases and V 11 bases, and 18 bases lay outside the gene matches.

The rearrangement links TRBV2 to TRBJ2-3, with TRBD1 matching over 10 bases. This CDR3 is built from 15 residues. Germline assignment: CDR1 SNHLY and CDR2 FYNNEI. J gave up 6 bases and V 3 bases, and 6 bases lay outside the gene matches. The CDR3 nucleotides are TGTGCCAGCAGTGAGACAGGGGGCCCGCGGGATACGCAGTATTTT. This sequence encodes CASSETGGPRDTQYF.

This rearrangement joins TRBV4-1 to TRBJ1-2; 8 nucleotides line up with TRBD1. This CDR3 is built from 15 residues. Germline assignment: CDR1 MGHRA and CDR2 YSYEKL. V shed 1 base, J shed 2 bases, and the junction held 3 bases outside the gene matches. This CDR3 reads CASSQGQGLNYGYTF. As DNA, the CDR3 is TGCGCCAGCAGCCAAGGACAGGGGTTAAACTATGGCTACACCTTC.

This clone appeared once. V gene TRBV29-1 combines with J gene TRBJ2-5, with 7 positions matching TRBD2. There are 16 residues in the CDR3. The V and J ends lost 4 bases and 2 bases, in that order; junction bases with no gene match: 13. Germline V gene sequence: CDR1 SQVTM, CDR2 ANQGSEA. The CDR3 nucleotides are TGCAGCGTTGGGCGGGGGACCCTTAGCTCTCAAGAGACCCAGTACTTC. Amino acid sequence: CSVGRGTLSSQETQYF. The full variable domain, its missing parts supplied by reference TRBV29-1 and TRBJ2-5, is SAVISQKPSRDICQRGTSLTIQCQVDSQVTMMFWYRQQPGQSLTLIATANQGSEATYESGFVIDKFPISRPNLTFSTLTVSNMSPEDSSIYLCSVGRGTLSSQETQYFGPGTRLLVL.

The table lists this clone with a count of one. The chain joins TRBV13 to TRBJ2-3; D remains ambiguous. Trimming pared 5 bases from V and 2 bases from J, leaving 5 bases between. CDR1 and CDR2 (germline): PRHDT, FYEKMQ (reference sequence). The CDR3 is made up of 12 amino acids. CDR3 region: CASSAPTDTQYF. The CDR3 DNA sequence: TGTGCCAGCAGCGCCCCCACAGATACGCAGTATTTT.

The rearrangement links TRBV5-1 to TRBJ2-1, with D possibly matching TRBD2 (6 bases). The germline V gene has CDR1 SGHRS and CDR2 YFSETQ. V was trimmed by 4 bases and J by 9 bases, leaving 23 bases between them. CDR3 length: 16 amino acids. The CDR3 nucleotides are TGCGCCAGCAGCCCCTTATCTGTCGGGGGAACAATTGAGCAGTTCTTC. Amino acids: CASSPLSVGGTIEQFF.

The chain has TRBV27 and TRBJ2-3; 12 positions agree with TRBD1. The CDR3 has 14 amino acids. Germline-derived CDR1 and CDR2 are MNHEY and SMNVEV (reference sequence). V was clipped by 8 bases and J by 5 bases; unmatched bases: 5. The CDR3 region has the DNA TGTGCCAGCGGAAGGGACAGGGGGCAAGATACGCAGTATTTT. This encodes CASGRDRGQDTQYF.

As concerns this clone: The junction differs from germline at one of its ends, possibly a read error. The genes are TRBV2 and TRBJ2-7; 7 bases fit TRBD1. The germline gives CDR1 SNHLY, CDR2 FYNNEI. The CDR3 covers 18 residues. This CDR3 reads CASSSVPRPTGQPSERYF. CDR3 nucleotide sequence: TGTGCCAGCAGCTCCGTACCACGACCGACGGGACAGCCAAGCGAGCGGTACTTC.

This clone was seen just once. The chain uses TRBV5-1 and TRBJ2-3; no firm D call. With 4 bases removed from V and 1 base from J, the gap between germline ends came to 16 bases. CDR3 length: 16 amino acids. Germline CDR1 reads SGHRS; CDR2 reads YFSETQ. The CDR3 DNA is TGCGCCAGCAGCCTGTCCAACACTGGGGGCACAGATACGCAGTATTTT. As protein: CASSLSNTGGTDTQYF.

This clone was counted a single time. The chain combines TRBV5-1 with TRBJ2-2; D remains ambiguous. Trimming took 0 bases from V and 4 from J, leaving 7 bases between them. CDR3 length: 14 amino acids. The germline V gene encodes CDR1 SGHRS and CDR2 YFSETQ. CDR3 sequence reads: CASSLEASTGELFF. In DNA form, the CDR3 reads TGCGCCAGCAGCTTGGAGGCAAGCACCGGGGAGCTGTTTTTT.

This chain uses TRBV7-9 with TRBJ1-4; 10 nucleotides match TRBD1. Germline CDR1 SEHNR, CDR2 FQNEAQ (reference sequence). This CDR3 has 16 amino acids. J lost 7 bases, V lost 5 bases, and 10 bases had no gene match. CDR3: CASSSDRGPGGEKLFF. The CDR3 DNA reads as TGTGCCAGCAGCAGCGACAGGGGGCCGGGCGGTGAAAAACTGTTTTTT.

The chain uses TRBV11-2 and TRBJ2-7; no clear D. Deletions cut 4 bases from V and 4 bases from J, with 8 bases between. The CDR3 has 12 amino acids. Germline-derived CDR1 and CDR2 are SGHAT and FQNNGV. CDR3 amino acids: CASSSHWYEQYF. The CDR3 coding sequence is TGTGCCAGCAGCTCCCATTGGTACGAGCAGTACTTC.

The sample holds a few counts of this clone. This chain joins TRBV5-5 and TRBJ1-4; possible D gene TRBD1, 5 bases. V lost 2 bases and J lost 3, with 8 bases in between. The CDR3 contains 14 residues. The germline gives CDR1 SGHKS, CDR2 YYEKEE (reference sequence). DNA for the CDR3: TGTGCCAGCAGCTTAGACAGCTCTAATGAAAAACTGTTTTTT. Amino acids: CASSLDSSNEKLFF. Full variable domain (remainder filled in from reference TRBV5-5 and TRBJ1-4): DAGVTQSPTHLIKTRGQQVTLRCSPISGHKSVSWYQQVLGQGPQFIFQYYEKEERGRGNFPDRFSARQFPNYSSELNVNALLLGDSALYLCASSLDSSNEKLFFGSGTQLSVL.

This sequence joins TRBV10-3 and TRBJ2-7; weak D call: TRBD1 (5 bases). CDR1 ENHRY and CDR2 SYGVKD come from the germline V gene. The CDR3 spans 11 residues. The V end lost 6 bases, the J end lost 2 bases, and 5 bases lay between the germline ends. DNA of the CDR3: TGTGCCATCAGGGACACCTACGAGCAGTACTTC. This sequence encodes CAIRDTYEQYF.

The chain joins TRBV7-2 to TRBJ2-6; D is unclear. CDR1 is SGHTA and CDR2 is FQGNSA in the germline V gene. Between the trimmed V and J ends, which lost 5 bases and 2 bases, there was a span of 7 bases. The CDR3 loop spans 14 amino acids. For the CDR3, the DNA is TGTGCCAGCAGCGCCAGAGCTGGGGCCAACGTCCTGACTTTC. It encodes CASSARAGANVLTF. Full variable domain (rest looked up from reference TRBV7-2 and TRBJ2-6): GAGVSQSPSNKVTEKGKDVELRCDPISGHTALYWYRQSLGQGLEFLIYFQGNSAPDKSGLPSDRFSAERTGGSVSTLTIQRTQQEDSAVYLCASSARAGANVLTFGAGSRLTVL.

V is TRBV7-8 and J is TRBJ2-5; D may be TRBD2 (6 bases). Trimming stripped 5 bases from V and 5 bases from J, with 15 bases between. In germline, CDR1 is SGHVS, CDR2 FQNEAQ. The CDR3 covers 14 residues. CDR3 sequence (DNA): TGTGCCAGCAGCCCCCGGGAGAGGGCTGAGACCCAGTACTTC. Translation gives CASSPRERAETQYF.

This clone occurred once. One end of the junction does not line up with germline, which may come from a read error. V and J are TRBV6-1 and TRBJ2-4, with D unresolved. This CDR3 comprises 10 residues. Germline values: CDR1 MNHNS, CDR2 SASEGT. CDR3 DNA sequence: TGTGCCAGCAGTAGCGACAAAAGGGACTTC. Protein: CASSSDKRDF.

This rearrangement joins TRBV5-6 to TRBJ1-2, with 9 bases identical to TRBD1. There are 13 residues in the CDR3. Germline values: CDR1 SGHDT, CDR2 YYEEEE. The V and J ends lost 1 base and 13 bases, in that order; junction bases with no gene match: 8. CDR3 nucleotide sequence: TGTGCCAGCAGCTTGACGCCGCGACAGGGGGGCACCTTC. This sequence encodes CASSLTPRQGGTF.

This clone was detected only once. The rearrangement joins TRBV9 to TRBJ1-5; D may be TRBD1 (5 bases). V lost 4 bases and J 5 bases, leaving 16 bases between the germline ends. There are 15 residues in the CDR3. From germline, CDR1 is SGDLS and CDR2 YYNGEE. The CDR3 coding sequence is TGTGCCAGCAGCACGGGACCCGGGGGGGATCAGCCCCAGCATTTT. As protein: CASSTGPGGDQPQHF.

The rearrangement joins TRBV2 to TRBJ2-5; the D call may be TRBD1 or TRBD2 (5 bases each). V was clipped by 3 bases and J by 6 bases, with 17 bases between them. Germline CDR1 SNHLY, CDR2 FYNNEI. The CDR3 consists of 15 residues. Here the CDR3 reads CASSDPWGRVKTQYF. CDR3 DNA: TGTGCCAGCAGTGACCCTTGGGGACGTGTAAAGACCCAGTACTTC.

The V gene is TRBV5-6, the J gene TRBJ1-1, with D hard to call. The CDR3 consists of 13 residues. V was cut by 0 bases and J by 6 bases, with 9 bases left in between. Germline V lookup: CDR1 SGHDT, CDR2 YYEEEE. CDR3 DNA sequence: TGTGCCAGCAGCTTGGGGCCAGGAGCTGAAGCTTTCTTT. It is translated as CASSLGPGAEAFF.